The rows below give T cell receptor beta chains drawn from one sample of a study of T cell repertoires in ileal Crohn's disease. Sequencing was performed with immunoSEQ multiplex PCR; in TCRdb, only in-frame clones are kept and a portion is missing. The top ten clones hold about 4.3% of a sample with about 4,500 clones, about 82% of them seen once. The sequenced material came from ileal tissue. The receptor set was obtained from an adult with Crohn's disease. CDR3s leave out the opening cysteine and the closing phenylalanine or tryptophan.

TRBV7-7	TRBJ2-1	ASSKTGSSYNEQF
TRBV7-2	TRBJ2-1	ASSIPIAGGIEQF
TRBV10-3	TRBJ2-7	AIGLAGAEQY
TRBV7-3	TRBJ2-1	ASSSQRNNEQF
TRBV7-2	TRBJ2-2	ASSLGTGANTGELF
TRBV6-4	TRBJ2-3	ASSDSSGRDTQY
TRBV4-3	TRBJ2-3	ASSQAPGTDTQY
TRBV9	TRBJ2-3	ASSVVVDADTQY
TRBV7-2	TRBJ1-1	ASSSGRNTEAF
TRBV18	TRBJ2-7	ASSPDRNLYEQY
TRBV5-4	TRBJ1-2	ASSLGQGLGYGYT
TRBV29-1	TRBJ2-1	SSGAKPNEQF
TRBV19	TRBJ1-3	ASIGVSGNTIY
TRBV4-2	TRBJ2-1	ASSQDQGRDLQF
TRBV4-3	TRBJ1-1	ASSQGLTGGYTEAF
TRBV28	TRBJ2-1	ASSLWGTSGVNEQF